What follows describes a single T cell receptor (beta chain). The antigen it binds to is not known. The input lacks base qualities; no much larger clone sits a single base away. The data derive from a study of CD8 T cells in ankylosing spondylitis (dated by TCRdb to about 2017). In the study overall: To find TCR variants linked to disease, the study profiled T cell receptor beta repertoires in ankylosing spondylitis patients and healthy donors. The full study cohort was made up of approximately 24 ankylosing spondylitis patients and some 100 healthy donors. Peripheral blood samples were taken, and synovial fluid was additionally collected from ankylosing spondylitis patients.

Here is what the overall study found, with its caveats: According to the report, matched synovial fluid samples from ankylosing spondylitis patients were significantly enriched for the disease-linked clones. Some TCR beta motif variants had previously been reported in synovial fluid and blood of reactive arthritis patients, which suggested common disease-initiation mechanisms. Blood from ankylosing spondylitis patients appeared to be characterized by a TCR beta motif made up of about 8 highly homologous amino acid variants. A CD8+ phenotype was shown by the disease-linked clones, which were found at relatively low frequencies in peripheral blood.

From the cysteine through the phenylalanine, the CDR3 covers 13 amino acids. Only the CDR3 DNA stays, 39 bases, in frame from base 1. The V and J ends are trimmed by 5 bases and 0 bases, leaving 10 bases between them. For CDR1 and CDR2, the germline V gene lists SQVTM and ANQGSEA. Sequencing took place on an Illumina HiSeq 2500. TCR beta libraries were prepared by quantitative 5'-RACE with molecular barcodes. As for how the authors treated the data: To identify disease-linked TCR variants, a new computational method was used, one built on a probabilistic model of VDJ rearrangement. The raw public data were reprocessed by TCRdb itself: fastp quality trimming at Q25, MiXCR clonotype calling, in-frame beta chains only. Every entry covers one CDR3 protein and lists the most common genes and DNA from its rows. The V and J calls and clone size come from TCRdb's table, not from the authors' own analysis. This sample holds nearly 250,000 distinct CDR3 sequences; roughly 32% were observed only once. Of the sample, about 4.2% falls within the top ten clones.

Recombination linked TRBV29-1 to TRBJ2-5; tentative D gene TRBD1, with 6 bases matching. Sequencing used blood, either unsorted or a sorted T cell fraction (not recorded which). The TCR sequence derives from a male donor with ankylosing spondylitis or in good health (not recorded which). The CDR3 region reads CSVYGTNQETQYF. The base sequence is TGCAGCGTTTACGGGACAAACCAAGAGACCCAGTACTTC.